This T cell receptor beta chain appears in the sequencing data of a study of blood T cells in healthy people across ages. Study context: About one barcoded beta molecule per two T cells was captured by template switching. Study conclusions and caveats: Researchers report that TCR beta diversity correlated strongly with naive T cell percentage. Donor CMV infection status was unknown, possibly confounding age-related changes in expanded clonotypes.

V lost 2 bases, J lost 1 base, and 0 bases stayed unmatched. Germline-derived CDR1 and CDR2 are LGHNA and YNFKEQ. The CDR3 is 16 amino acids. Next came a second PCR, run for about 6 to 12 cycles, which used a sample-barcoded 5' primer along with a J-beta primer mix. A 12-random-nucleotide template-switch adaptor tagged each cDNA molecule. One entry per CDR3 protein, called by TCRdb with MiXCR from the 5' RACE reads. This table has 650,000 to 1,000,000 distinct CDR3 sequences, about 46% appearing once. This clonotype was seen a handful of times. Its antigen is unknown. This rearrangement joins TRBV4-2 to TRBJ2-6; 9 bases are a match to TRBD2. The sequence came from a man aged 80 or over in good health. The sequencing sample was made of blood. Here the CDR3 DNA reads TGTGCCAGCAGCCAACTAGCGGGATCTGGGGCCAACGTCCTGACTTTC. Its protein is CASSQLAGSGANVLTF.